This is a list of T cell receptor beta chains from one sample in a study of CD8+CD57+ T cells in acquired aplastic anemia. MiXCR, run by TCRdb on the reads, gives a single entry per CDR3 protein. This table has around 430,000 distinct CDR3 sequences, approximately 33% appearing once. Sequenced material: sorted CD4+, CD8+, or CD8+CD57+ T cells (not recorded which) from PBMCs. The source is a human donor with aplastic anemia. CDR3s include the opening cysteine and the closing phenylalanine or tryptophan. A D gene is named only where the DNA matches it firmly. Clone size, where shown, is once, few, many, or a class for clones that have expanded.

V	size	J	D	DNA	CDR3
TRBV29-1	.	TRBJ2-3	.	TGCAGCGCCGAACCGGCCACAGATACGCGGTATTTT	CSAEPATDTRYF
TRBV19	many	TRBJ1-3	.	TGTGCCAGTACCAGGGATAGCTCTGGAAACACCATATATTTT	CASTRDSSGNTIYF
TRBV6-5	.	TRBJ2-2	.	TGTGCCAGCAGATTCCCGAGGGTGGCCGGGGAGCTGTTTTTT	CASRFPRVAGELFF
TRBV11-2	.	TRBJ2-2	TRBD2	TGTGCCAGCAGCCCCAAATCGACTAGCGGGAGTGGGTTCACCGGGGAGCTGTTTTTT	CASSPKSTSGSGFTGELFF
TRBV2	many	TRBJ2-1	.	TGTGCCAGCAGTGAAGAACAGGGAGAGTACAATGAGCAGTTCTTC	CASSEEQGEYNEQFF
TRBV19	.	TRBJ1-1	TRBD1	TGTGCCAGTAGTGCGACAGGGGGCAGAGCTTTCTTT	CASSATGGRAFF
TRBV7-9	many	TRBJ1-1	.	TGTGCCAGCAGCTCGGCAGGACCGAACACTGAAGCTTTCTTT	CASSSAGPNTEAFF
TRBV7-3	few	TRBJ1-1	.	TGTGCCAGCAGCCGTACGGGTGCAGGGAAGAACACTGAAGCTTTCTTT	CASSRTGAGKNTEAFF
TRBV7-6	.	TRBJ1-5	.	TGTGCCAGCCAGGCGCAGGGTGACAATCAGCCCCAGCATTTT	CASQAQGDNQPQHF
TRBV2	.	TRBJ1-6	.	TGTGCCAGCACAGGCCAACCTTATAATTCACCCCTCCACTTT	CASTGQPYNSPLHF
TRBV25-1	.	TRBJ1-2	TRBD1	TGCGCCGGCAGCGGGGACAGGGGAAACTATGGCTACACCTTC	CAGSGDRGNYGYTF
TRBV5-1	.	TRBJ2-5	TRBD1	TGCGCCAGCAGCCGGACAGGGGGCTGGGGAGAGACCCAGTACTTC	CASSRTGGWGETQYF
TRBV10-3	.	TRBJ1-1	.	TGTGCCATCAGTTACGAACAGAACACTGAAGCTTTCTTT	CAISYEQNTEAFF
TRBV19	.	TRBJ1-4	.	TGTGCCAGTAGTATAGCGGCGAATCTTAATGAAAAACTGTTTTTT	CASSIAANLNEKLFF
TRBV7-9	few	TRBJ2-6	.	TGTGCCAGCAGCCCATCGTCTGGGGCCAACGTCCTGACTTTC	CASSPSSGANVLTF
TRBV30	.	TRBJ1-5	.	TGTGCCTGGAGTGTATCTGGTCCCAATCAGCCCCAGCATTTT	CAWSVSGPNQPQHF
TRBV3-1	few	TRBJ1-5	.	TGTGCCAGCAGCCCCTCGGGTAGGTCGGGGAATCAGCCCCAGCATTTT	CASSPSGRSGNQPQHF
TRBV2	many	TRBJ1-1	.	TGTGCCAGCAGTGTACTTACAGGAGCTGAAGCTTTCTTT	CASSVLTGAEAFF
TRBV6-1	.	TRBJ2-5	.	TGTGCCAGCAGTGGTACGGGACTCGGGGTGGAGACCCAGTACTTC	CASSGTGLGVETQYF
TRBV9	few	TRBJ1-3	.	TGTGCCTGTCTGTCAGACTCTGGAAACACCATATATTTT	CACLSDSGNTIYF
TRBV15	few	TRBJ2-1	TRBD1	TGTGCCACCAGCCGGGACAGGGTGGTGAATGAGCAGTTCTTC	CATSRDRVVNEQFF
TRBV7-9	many	TRBJ1-5	.	TGTGCCAGCAGCTTAGAAAGGGACGGACCCCAGCATTTT	CASSLERDGPQHF
TRBV7-9	many	TRBJ2-7	.	TGTGCCAGCCGCACTAGCATGGCCTACGAGCAGTACTTC	CASRTSMAYEQYF
TRBV20-1	.	TRBJ1-5	.	TGCAGTGCCAGCAGGGAAGGTCAGCCCCAGCATTTT	CSASREGQPQHF
TRBV25-1	.	TRBJ1-6	.	TGTGCCAGCAGCCGGGCCCAGGGCTCACCCCTCCACTTT	CASSRAQGSPLHF
TRBV20-1	.	TRBJ2-5	.	TGCAGTGCCCCCGGGGTCGGGGGGCGCTTAAAGACCCAGTACTTC	CSAPGVGGRLKTQYF
TRBV20-1	many	TRBJ1-2	.	TGCAGTGCTAGAGCGCGGACCGCTACAAGGGATGGCTACACCTTC	CSARARTATRDGYTF